Presented here are 31 T cell receptor beta chains from one specimen sequenced in a study of blood T cell repertoires in COVID-19. Profiled with immunoSEQ multiplex PCR; TCRdb holds only in-frame clones, not every one. The sample lists over 90,000 clones; 80% to 90% were seen once. The sequenced material came from peripheral blood. Every receptor here comes from a man aged 80 or over with COVID-19, enrolled during active disease.

This clone was detected a few times. The V gene is TRBV9, the J gene TRBJ1-6, with D possibly matching TRBD1 (5 bases). Germline CDR1 SGDLS, CDR2 YYNGEE. The CDR3 spans 15 residues. Trimming removed 0 bases from V and 8 bases from J, with 12 bases in between. The CDR3 DNA reads as TGTGCCAGCAGCGTAGTTGGCAGGGAGGATTCACCCCTCCACTTT. The encoded protein is CASSVVGREDSPLHF.

The V and J genes are TRBV6-2 or TRBV6-3 and TRBJ2-1; 7 nucleotides agree with TRBD1. Per germline, CDR1 MNHEY and CDR2 SVGEGT. The CDR3 has 15 residues. Trimming cost V 6 bases and J 3 bases; bases outside gene matches: 8. The CDR3 DNA reads as TGTGCCAGCAGCCGCCCACAGGGGCTCTACAATGAGCAGTTCTTC. As protein: CASSRPQGLYNEQFF.

The DNA of the CDR3 is TGTGCCAGCAGTTACAACAGGGCTGAAGCTTTCTTT. This encodes CASSYNRAEAFF. V usage is TRBV6-5 and J usage is TRBJ1-1, with D possibly being TRBD1 (6 bases). The germline V and J ends were trimmed by 2 bases and 6 bases, with 7 bases remaining between them. The CDR3 is made up of 12 amino acids. Germline CDR1 and CDR2: MNHEY and SVGAGI.

This chain uses TRBV5-1 with TRBJ2-7; tentative D call: TRBD2 (6 bases). Trimming removed 5 bases from V and 5 bases from J, with 17 bases in between. Germline assignment: CDR1 SGHRS and CDR2 YFSETQ. CDR3 size: 14 residues. CDR3 nucleotide sequence: TGCGCCAGCAGTAAGGAGGGCCGATTTGACGAGCAGTACTTC. This codes for CASSKEGRFDEQYF.

V usage is TRBV6-5 and J usage is TRBJ2-7; a weak D match, TRBD2 (5 bases). Per germline, CDR1 MNHEY and CDR2 SVGAGI. The CDR3 spans 15 residues. The V gene lost 2 bases and the J gene lost 3 bases, with 14 bases spanning the gap. CDR3 sequence: CASSYGRRDVYEQYF. For the CDR3, the DNA is TGTGCCAGCAGTTACGGTCGTCGGGATGTCTACGAGCAGTACTTC.

The chain joins TRBV5-4 to TRBJ2-1; tentative D call: TRBD1 (5 bases). This CDR3 is built from 12 residues. In germline, CDR1 is SGHNT, CDR2 YYREEE (reference sequence). The germline V and J ends were trimmed by 2 bases and 8 bases, with 8 bases remaining between them. As DNA, the CDR3 is TGTGCCAGCAGCTTTTGGGGCTATGAGCAGTTCTTC. Amino acids: CASSFWGYEQFF.

The rearrangement uses TRBV14 and TRBJ1-2; the match to TRBD1 covers 9 bases. The germline gives CDR1 SGHDN, CDR2 FVKESK. The CDR3 is made up of 15 amino acids. Trimming cost V 4 bases and J 4 bases; bases outside gene matches: 7. CDR3 sequence: CASSPGTGFGYGYTF. The CDR3 region has the DNA TGTGCCAGCAGCCCCGGGACAGGGTTCGGCTATGGCTACACCTTC. The full variable domain, in which reference TRBV14 and TRBJ1-2 provide the parts outside the CDR3, is EAGVTQFPSHSVIEKGQTVTLRCDPISGHDNLYWYRRVMGKEIKFLLHFVKESKQDESGMPNNRFLAERTGGTYSTLKVQPAELEDSGVYFCASSPGTGFGYGYTFGSGTRLTVV.

This clone was recorded once. The chain carries TRBV19 and TRBJ2-4; possibly TRBD1 for D (6 bases). Germline values: CDR1 LNHDA, CDR2 SQIVND (reference sequence). The ends were cut back, 3 bases at V and 2 bases at J, with 20 bases in the middle. The CDR3 runs 18 residues. CDR3 residues: CASSMAGDGQSPKNIQYF. The DNA for the CDR3 is TGTGCCAGTAGTATGGCTGGGGACGGACAGAGCCCCAAAAACATTCAGTACTTC.

CDR3 loop: CASRYGEENSPLHF. The DNA for the CDR3 is TGTGCCAGCAGGTACGGGGAGGAAAACTCACCCCTCCACTTT. V and J are TRBV27 and TRBJ1-6; D unclear. Germline V gene data show CDR1 as MNHEY and CDR2 as SMNVEV (reference sequence). The V gene lost 6 bases and the J gene lost 10 bases, with 16 bases spanning the gap. This CDR3 comprises 14 residues.

V gene TRBV5-6 combines with J gene TRBJ2-3; D possibly corresponds to TRBD1 (5 bases). This CDR3 is 15 amino acids long. V shed 4 bases and J shed 0 bases, with 12 bases lying between them. CDR1 and CDR2 from the germline V gene are SGHDT and YYEEEE. The CDR3 sequence: CASSPKGPSTDTQYF. The CDR3 nucleotides are TGTGCCAGCAGCCCAAAGGGGCCAAGCACAGATACGCAGTATTTT.

This clone was found once. The chain uses TRBV25-1 and TRBJ1-2, with a tentative D call TRBD1 (5 bases). CDR3 length: 13 residues. V lost 6 bases and J 4 bases, leaving 12 bases between the germline ends. CDR1 and CDR2 (germline): MGHDK, SYGVNS. CDR3 sequence (DNA): TGTGCCAGCAGCCCCAGGGAAGGCTATGGCTACACCTTC. Translating it yields CASSPREGYGYTF.

The chain uses TRBV6-5 and TRBJ1-2; 7 nucleotides line up with TRBD1. Germline V gives CDR1 MNHEY, CDR2 SVGAGI. V trimming: 5 bases; J trimming: 4 bases; junction bases outside the gene matches: 4. The length of the CDR3 is 13 residues. As DNA, the CDR3 is TGTGCCAGCAGTAGGGGGACAGTCTATGGCTACACCTTC. Translating it yields CASSRGTVYGYTF.

This rearrangement joins TRBV11-3 to TRBJ2-2; 8 positions agree with TRBD2. Germline loops: CDR1 SGHNT, CDR2 YENEEA. CDR3 length equals 16 residues. J was trimmed by 6 bases and V by 1 base; bases with no gene match: 7. CDR3 sequence reads: CASSLAAGGAAGELFF. The CDR3 bases are TGTGCCAGCAGCTTAGCCGCCGGGGGGGCAGCCGGGGAGCTGTTTTTT.

This CDR3 reads CASRRTGTGDDEQYF. The CDR3 nucleotides read TGCGCCAGCAGACGAACCGGGACAGGGGACGACGAGCAGTACTTC. The chain carries TRBV5-1 and TRBJ2-7; TRBD1 matches at 10 bases. In germline, CDR1 is SGHRS, CDR2 YFSETQ. The CDR3 is 15 amino acids. V shed 5 bases, J shed 5 bases, and the junction held 10 bases outside the gene matches.

DNA for the CDR3: TGTGCCTCCAGGGACAGAGACTACGAGCAGTACTTC. Amino acids: CASRDRDYEQYF. The chain recombines TRBV6-1 with TRBJ2-7; TRBD1 aligns across 7 bases. The V gene's germline CDR1 is MNHNS and CDR2 SASEGT. With V trimmed by 11 bases and J by 3 bases, 7 bases remained unmatched. This CDR3 contains 12 residues.

The chain carries TRBV7-8 and TRBJ1-1, with a tentative D call TRBD1 (5 bases). V shed 4 bases and J shed 1 base, with 22 bases lying between them. The length of the CDR3 is 18 residues. Germline-derived CDR1 and CDR2 are SGHVS and FQNEAQ. The CDR3 here is CASSYDFRIPTGNTEAFF. CDR3 sequence (DNA): TGTGCCAGCAGCTATGATTTTAGGATCCCCACAGGGAACACTGAAGCTTTCTTT.

The rearrangement links TRBV19 to TRBJ2-1; D perhaps matches TRBD1 (5 bases). CDR1 LNHDA and CDR2 SQIVND come from the germline V gene (reference sequence). This CDR3 region has 11 residues. The germline V and J ends were trimmed by 3 bases and 10 bases, with 7 bases remaining between them. DNA for the CDR3: TGTGCCAGTAGTATCTACAGGGAGCAGTTCTTC. Protein product: CASSIYREQFF.

This clone has only one observation. The chain uses TRBV5-1 and TRBJ1-2; 7 positions agree with TRBD1. The junction had 19 bases not matched to a gene; V was cut back by 4 bases and J by 7 bases. CDR3 length: 17 amino acids. The germline V gene encodes CDR1 SGHRS and CDR2 YFSETQ. The DNA for the CDR3 is TGCGCCAGCAGCACCTCCGGCACAGGGGCGCGAGAGAGTGGCTACACCTTC. As protein: CASSTSGTGARESGYTF.

The chain carries TRBV7-8 and TRBJ2-2, with 7 bases aligning to TRBD2. Germline CDR1 is SGHVS and CDR2 is FQNEAQ. CDR3 size: 16 residues. After removal of 2 bases from V and 1 base from J, the junction contained 4 bases not matched to a gene. CDR3 DNA sequence: TGTGCCAGCAGCTTATTGGCGGGAGTGAACACCGGGGAGCTGTTTTTT. As protein: CASSLLAGVNTGELFF.

The chain has TRBV7-8 and TRBJ2-7; D gene ambiguous. The CDR3 sequence is 14 residues long. Trimming pared 1 base from V and 3 bases from J, leaving 10 bases between. Looked up from germline, CDR1 is SGHVS and CDR2 is FQNEAQ. CDR3 protein: CASSLGARLYEQYF. The DNA for the CDR3 is TGTGCCAGCAGCTTAGGTGCCAGACTCTACGAGCAGTACTTC.

This chain uses TRBV28 with TRBJ2-7, with 8 positions matching TRBD2. The junction had 5 bases not matched to a gene; V was cut back by 5 bases and J by 2 bases. This CDR3 spans 14 amino acids. Germline CDR1 reads MDHEN; CDR2 reads SYDVKM. CDR3 loop: CASSTSGRAYEQYF. The CDR3 nucleotides read TGTGCCAGCAGTACGTCCGGGAGGGCCTACGAGCAGTACTTC.

This clone was detected only a few times. This chain links TRBV2 with TRBJ1-5; 8 positions agree with TRBD1. The CDR3 is 14 residues long. Germline V gene lookup returns CDR1 SNHLY and CDR2 FYNNEI. The V gene end was trimmed by 9 bases and the J gene end by 0 bases; junction bases not matched to a gene: 4. The CDR3, as DNA: TGTGCCAGTGGGACAGGCCTTAGCAATCAGCCCCAGCATTTT. Translation: CASGTGLSNQPQHF.

In DNA form, the CDR3 reads TGCGCCAGCAGCCCCGGACTCAATGAGCAGTTCTTC. As protein: CASSPGLNEQFF. This chain connects TRBV5-1 to TRBJ2-1; D may be TRBD2 (5 bases). Germline assignment: CDR1 SGHRS and CDR2 YFSETQ. V shed 4 bases and J shed 6 bases, with 8 bases lying between them. The CDR3 is 12 residues long.

This clone was seen just once. This chain links TRBV30 with TRBJ1-2, with no clear D. CDR1 and CDR2 from the germline V gene are GTSNPN and SVGIG (reference sequence). The CDR3 spans 14 residues. The V end was cut by 5 bases, the J end by 0 bases, with 13 bases between. This chain's CDR3 is CAWDAGDPNYGYTF. In DNA, the CDR3 is TGTGCCTGGGACGCAGGCGACCCTAACTATGGCTACACCTTC.

This clone was seen a single time. This rearrangement joins TRBV5-4 to TRBJ2-3, with 13 bases matching TRBD2. CDR1 and CDR2 (germline): SGHNT, YYREEE (reference sequence). This CDR3 contains 19 residues. Trimming cost V 7 bases and J 0 bases; bases outside gene matches: 14. In DNA, the CDR3 is TGTGCCAGCGGTCACCCCGGGACTAGCGGGGCAACTAGCACAGATACGCAGTATTTT. It codes for CASGHPGTSGATSTDTQYF.

This chain connects TRBV21-1 to TRBJ1-6; the D call of TRBD1 is as the table states it, not checked on the DNA. TRBV21-1 represents a pseudogene. CDR3 length: 17 residues. Here the CDR3 reads CASSKDYRTGHNSPLHF. Written as DNA, the CDR3 is TGTGCCAGCAGCAAAGACTACAGGACAGGGCATAATTCACCCCTCCACTTT.

This rearrangement joins TRBV27 to TRBJ1-1; D possibly corresponds to TRBD1 (5 bases). This CDR3 contains 14 residues. The V gene's germline CDR1 is MNHEY and CDR2 SMNVEV (reference sequence). V was cut by 5 bases and J by 0 bases, with 10 bases left in between. This CDR3 reads CASSLQGMNTEAFF. The CDR3 bases are TGTGCCAGCAGTCTGCAGGGTATGAACACTGAAGCTTTCTTT.

V and J are TRBV21-1 and TRBJ2-2; TRBD2 is the table's D call, not checked against the DNA. TRBV21-1 is an annotated pseudogene. The length of the CDR3 is 19 residues. For the CDR3, the DNA is TGTGCCAGCAGCAAATCGAAAATCTGGACTAGCCTCGGGCACCGGGGAGCTGTTTTT. Its translation: CASSKSKIWTSLGHRGAVF.

The rearrangement links TRBV6-1 to TRBJ1-1, with 8 bases identical to TRBD1. This CDR3 is 14 amino acids long. Trimming at V came to 2 bases and at J to 5 bases, leaving 4 bases not matched to a gene. Germline-derived CDR1 and CDR2 are MNHNS and SASEGT. CDR3 loop: CASSESGGGTEAFF. CDR3 coding DNA: TGTGCCAGCAGTGAATCAGGGGGCGGGACTGAAGCTTTCTTT.

J is TRBJ2-7 and V is TRBV19; TRBD2 agrees at 11 bases. The CDR3 contains 15 residues. The V gene's germline CDR1 is LNHDA and CDR2 SQIVND (reference sequence). V was clipped by 5 bases and J by 3 bases; unmatched bases: 6. CDR3 coding DNA: TGTGCCAGTAGTCCTTATAGCGGGAGGGTCTACGAGCAGTACTTC. Protein: CASSPYSGRVYEQYF.

The chain combines TRBV11-2 with TRBJ1-2; the D gene is possibly TRBD1 (5 bases). Trimming left V 0 bases short and J 6 bases short, with 11 bases between. The CDR3 loop spans 14 amino acids. CDR1 and CDR2 from the germline V gene are SGHAT and FQNNGV. The CDR3 DNA sequence: TGTGCCAGCAGCTTAGATGGACACAACAATGGCTACACCTTC. It translates to CASSLDGHNNGYTF. Looking up the rest from reference TRBV11-2 and TRBJ1-2 gives the full variable domain: EAGVAQSPRYKIIEKRQSVAFWCNPISGHATLYWYQQILGQGPKLLIQFQNNGVVDDSQLPKDRFSAERLKGVDSTLKIQPAKLEDSAVYLCASSLDGHNNGYTFGSGTRLTVV.